Below, 8 T cell receptor beta chains from the same sample are listed, as sequenced in a study of CD8+ T cells in alopecia areata. Reverse transcription of extracted RNA yielded cDNA, which provided the sequencing template. Only in-frame clones appear in the TCRdb table, and some are missing; sequencing was by immunoSEQ multiplex PCR. Altogether 25,000 or so clones are present, about 47% being singletons, with the ten largest covering roughly a third. Sequenced input: NKG2D-high CD8+ T cells sorted from blood. These receptor sequences come from a human donor with alopecia areata.

The chain has TRBV27 and TRBJ2-1; the D is unclear. The germline gives CDR1 MNHEY, CDR2 SMNVEV (reference sequence). Between the trimmed V and J ends, which lost 6 bases and 5 bases, there was a span of 14 bases. The CDR3 runs 14 residues. The CDR3 nucleotides read TGTGCCAGCAGGGTGCTAGGGCGCAACAATGAGCAGTTCTTC. Translated, it gives CASRVLGRNNEQFF.

This clone was counted a few times. This chain connects TRBV14 to TRBJ2-7; weak D call: TRBD1 (5 bases). V was clipped by 1 base and J by 1 base, with 14 bases between them. Germline V CDR1 and CDR2: SGHDN, FVKESK. This CDR3 is 16 amino acids long. The CDR3 nucleotides read TGTGCCAGCAGCCAAGTAGGGGCAGGAGCTTCCTACGAGCAGTACTTC. Residues: CASSQVGAGASYEQYF.

This clone was seen a few times. This rearrangement joins TRBV5-1 to TRBJ2-7; 7 bases line up with TRBD1. This CDR3 is 14 amino acids long. Per the germline V gene, CDR1 is SGHRS and CDR2 is YFSETQ. V shed 0 bases and J 2 bases; nucleotides not matched to a gene: 2. The CDR3 loop is CASSLEGQTYEQYF. In DNA form, the CDR3 reads TGCGCCAGCAGCTTGGAGGGACAGACCTACGAGCAGTACTTC.

This chain connects TRBV11-3 to TRBJ2-1, with 7 bases matching TRBD2. The CDR3 totals 15 residues. The trim removed 4 bases at V and 5 bases at J, leaving 8 bases unmatched. Germline loops: CDR1 SGHNT, CDR2 YENEEA. The CDR3 nucleotides read TGTGCCAGCAGCTCTCCAGCGGGAATTGACAATGAGCAGTTCTTC. It encodes CASSSPAGIDNEQFF.

The gene calls are TRBV27 and TRBJ2-7; TRBD1 agrees at 10 bases. Germline lookup yields CDR1 MNHEY and CDR2 SMNVEV (reference sequence). The trim removed 7 bases at V and 7 bases at J, leaving 10 bases unmatched. The length of the CDR3 is 14 residues. The CDR3 bases are TGTGCCAGCATGCCGGGGACAGGGGATTGGGAGCAGTACTTC. Translating it yields CASMPGTGDWEQYF.

The chain recombines TRBV6-6 with TRBJ2-1; unclear D gene. The length of the CDR3 is 14 residues. The V gene lost 0 bases and the J gene lost 4 bases, with 7 bases spanning the gap. Germline-derived CDR1 and CDR2 are MNHNY and SVGAGI (reference sequence). This chain's CDR3 is CASSYSVRYNEQFF. CDR3 nucleotides: TGTGCCAGCAGTTACTCGGTCAGGTACAATGAGCAGTTCTTC.

The gene calls are TRBV7-9 and TRBJ2-7; D gene unclear. There are 13 residues in the CDR3. Trimming took off 2 bases at V and 6 bases at J, with 11 bases between the two ends. The germline V gene has CDR1 SEHNR and CDR2 FQNEAQ (reference sequence). CDR3 sequence: CASSLSPSVEQYF. The CDR3 region has the DNA TGTGCCAGCAGCTTAAGTCCCTCTGTCGAGCAGTACTTC. Drawing the rest from reference TRBV7-9 and TRBJ2-7, the complete variable domain is DTGVSQNPRHKITKRGQNVTFRCDPISEHNRLYWYRQTLGQGPEFLTYFQNEAQLEKSRLLSDRFSAERPKGSFSTLEIQRTEQGDSAMYLCASSLSPSVEQYFGPGTRLTVT.

This rearrangement joins TRBV7-9 to TRBJ1-1; the match to TRBD1 covers 10 bases. The CDR3 totals 15 residues. Germline V gene sequence: CDR1 SEHNR, CDR2 FQNEAQ (reference sequence). The V gene end was trimmed by 5 bases and the J gene end by 5 bases; junction bases not matched to a gene: 8. The CDR3 spells CASSGWTGGGTEAFF. As DNA, the CDR3 is TGTGCCAGCAGCGGATGGACAGGGGGGGGAACTGAAGCTTTCTTT. Full variable domain (outside the CDR3, taken from reference TRBV7-9 and TRBJ1-1): DTGVSQNPRHKITKRGQNVTFRCDPISEHNRLYWYRQTLGQGPEFLTYFQNEAQLEKSRLLSDRFSAERPKGSFSTLEIQRTEQGDSAMYLCASSGWTGGGTEAFFGQGTRLTVV.